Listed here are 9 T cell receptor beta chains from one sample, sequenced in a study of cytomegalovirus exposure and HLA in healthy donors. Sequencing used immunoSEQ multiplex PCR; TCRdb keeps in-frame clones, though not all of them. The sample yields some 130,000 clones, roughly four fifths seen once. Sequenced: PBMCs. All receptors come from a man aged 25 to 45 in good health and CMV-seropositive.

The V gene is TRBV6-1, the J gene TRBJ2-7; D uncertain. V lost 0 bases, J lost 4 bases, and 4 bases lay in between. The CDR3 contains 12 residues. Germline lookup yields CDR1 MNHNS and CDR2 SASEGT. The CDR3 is CASSEASYEQYF. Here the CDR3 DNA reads TGTGCCAGCAGTGAAGCCAGTTACGAGCAGTACTTC.

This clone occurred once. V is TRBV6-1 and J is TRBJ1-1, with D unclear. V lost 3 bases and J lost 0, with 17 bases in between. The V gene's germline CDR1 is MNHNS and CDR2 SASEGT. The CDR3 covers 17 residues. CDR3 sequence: CASSDWVLRPMNTEAFF. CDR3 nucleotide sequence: TGTGCCAGCAGTGACTGGGTTCTCAGGCCAATGAACACTGAAGCTTTCTTT.

Written as DNA, the CDR3 is TGTGCCAGCCGGGACACGATGAACACTGAAGCTTTCTTT. This gives the protein CASRDTMNTEAFF. The genes are TRBV6-5 and TRBJ1-1; maybe TRBD1 (6 bases). The length of the CDR3 is 13 residues. The germline V and J ends were trimmed by 8 bases and 0 bases, with 10 bases remaining between them. Germline CDR1 and CDR2: MNHEY and SVGAGI.

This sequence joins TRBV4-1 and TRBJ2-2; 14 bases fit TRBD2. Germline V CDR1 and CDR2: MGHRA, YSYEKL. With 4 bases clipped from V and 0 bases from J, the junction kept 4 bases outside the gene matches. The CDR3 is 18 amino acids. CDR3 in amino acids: CASSLWTSGGSNTGELFF. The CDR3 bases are TGCGCCAGCAGCCTGTGGACTAGCGGGGGGTCGAACACCGGGGAGCTGTTTTTT.

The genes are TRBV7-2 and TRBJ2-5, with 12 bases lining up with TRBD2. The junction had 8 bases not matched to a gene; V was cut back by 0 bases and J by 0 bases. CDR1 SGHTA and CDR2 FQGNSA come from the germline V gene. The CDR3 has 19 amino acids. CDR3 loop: CASSLAWASGGGYQETQYF. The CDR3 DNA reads TGTGCCAGCAGCTTAGCTTGGGCTAGCGGGGGGGGGTACCAAGAGACCCAGTACTTC.

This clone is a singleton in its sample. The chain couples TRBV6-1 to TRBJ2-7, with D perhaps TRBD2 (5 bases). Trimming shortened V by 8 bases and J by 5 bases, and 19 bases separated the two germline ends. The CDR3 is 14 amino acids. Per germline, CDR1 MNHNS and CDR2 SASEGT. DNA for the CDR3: TGTGCCAGCGCAAGCGGACGAATCCCTGACGAGCAGTACTTC. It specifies CASASGRIPDEQYF.

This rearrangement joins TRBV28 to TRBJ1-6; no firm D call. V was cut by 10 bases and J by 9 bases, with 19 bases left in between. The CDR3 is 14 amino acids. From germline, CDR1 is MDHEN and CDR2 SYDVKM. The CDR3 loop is CATALTQPGSPLHF. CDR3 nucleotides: TGTGCCACTGCACTAACCCAACCGGGTTCACCCCTCCACTTT.

CDR3 DNA sequence: TGTGCCAGCGCCCGAGGAGACAGGGGGCGCAATGAGCAGTTCTTC. Translated: CASARGDRGRNEQFF. This chain connects TRBV6-1 to TRBJ2-1, with 10 bases that match TRBD1. V was pared by 8 bases and J by 6 bases, with 10 bases of the junction left unmatched. Per the germline V gene, CDR1 is MNHNS and CDR2 is SASEGT. CDR3 length: 15 amino acids.

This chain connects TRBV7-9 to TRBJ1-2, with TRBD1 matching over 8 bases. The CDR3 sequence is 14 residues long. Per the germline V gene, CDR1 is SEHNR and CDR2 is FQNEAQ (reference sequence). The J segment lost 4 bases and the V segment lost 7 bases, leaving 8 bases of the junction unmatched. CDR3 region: CASTPGQVSYGYTF. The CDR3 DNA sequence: TGTGCCAGCACTCCGGGACAGGTATCCTATGGCTACACCTTC.